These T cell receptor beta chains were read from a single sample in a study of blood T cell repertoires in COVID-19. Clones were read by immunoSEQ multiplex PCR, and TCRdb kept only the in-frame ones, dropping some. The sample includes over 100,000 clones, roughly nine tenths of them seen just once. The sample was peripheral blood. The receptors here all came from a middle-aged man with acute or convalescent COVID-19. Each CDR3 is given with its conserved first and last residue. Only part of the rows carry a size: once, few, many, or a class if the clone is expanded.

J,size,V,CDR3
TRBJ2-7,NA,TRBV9,CASSPTLGLKDEQYF
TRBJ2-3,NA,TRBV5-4,CASSLGLAETDTQYF
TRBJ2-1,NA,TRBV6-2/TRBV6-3,CASSPPSGEYNEQFF
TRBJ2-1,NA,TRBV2,CASATYNEQFF
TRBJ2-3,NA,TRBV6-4,CASSDGSGDTQYF
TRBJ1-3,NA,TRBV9,CASSDLASGNTIYF
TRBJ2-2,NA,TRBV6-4,CATPTGTGASGTGELFF
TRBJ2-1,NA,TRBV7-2,CASSPRTLGGNEQFF
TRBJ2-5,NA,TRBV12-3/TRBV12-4,CACGQNQETQYF
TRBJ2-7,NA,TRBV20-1,CSASAGTGELGRYF
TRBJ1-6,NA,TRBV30,CAWSDTPGSDSPLHF
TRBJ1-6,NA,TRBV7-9,CASSLYSGGAGDNSPLHF
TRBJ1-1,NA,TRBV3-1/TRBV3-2,CASSQASGRGEAFF
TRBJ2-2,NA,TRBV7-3,CASRPGTSGAPGTGELFF
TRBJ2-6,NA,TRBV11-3,CASSQATGTGANVLTF
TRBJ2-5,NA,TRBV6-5,CASSYNGAGATQYF
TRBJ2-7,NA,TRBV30,CAWSVSAAPYEQYF
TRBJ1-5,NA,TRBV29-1,CSVHPRQAERVKPQHF
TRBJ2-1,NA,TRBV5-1,CASSRSPSGYNEQFF
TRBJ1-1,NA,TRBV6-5,CASSWTAMNTEAFF
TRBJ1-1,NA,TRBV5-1,CASSLEYSNTEAFF
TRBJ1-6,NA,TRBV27,CASIETGENSPLHF
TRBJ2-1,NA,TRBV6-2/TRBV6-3,CASSYTRGVAGGPYNEQFF
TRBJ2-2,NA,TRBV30,CAWSEDSRTGELFF
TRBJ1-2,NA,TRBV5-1,CASSRIIPGQGYYGYTF
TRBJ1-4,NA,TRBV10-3,CAISEFTNEKLFF
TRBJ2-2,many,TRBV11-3,CASSPSGGNTGELFF
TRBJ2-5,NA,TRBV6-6,CASSYRQYWETQYF
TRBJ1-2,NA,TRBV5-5,CASSLLGEEGYGYTF
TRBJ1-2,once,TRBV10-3,CAINDKRGGYTF
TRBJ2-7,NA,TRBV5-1,CASSLSGDEQYF
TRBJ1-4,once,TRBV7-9,CASSTNVGGASNEKLFF
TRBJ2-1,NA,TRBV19,CASSNLAGGEEFF
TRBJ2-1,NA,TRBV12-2,CASRLGRGSSSYNEQFF
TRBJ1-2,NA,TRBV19,CASSTTGGSGYGYTF
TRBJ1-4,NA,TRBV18,CASSPIGQKPNEKLFF
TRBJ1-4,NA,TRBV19,CASSIRPGSATNEKLFF
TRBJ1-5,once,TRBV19,CASSLDRGHQPQHF
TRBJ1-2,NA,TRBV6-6,CASSNTGEGGYTF
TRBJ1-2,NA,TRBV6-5,CASSRTGQPRGYTF
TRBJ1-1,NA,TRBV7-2,CASSLRTGGTEAFF
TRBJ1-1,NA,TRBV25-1,CASRRGLLEKAFF
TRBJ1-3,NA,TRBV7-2,CASSSAAGNTIYF
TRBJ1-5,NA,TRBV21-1,CASSKGARQGPVSGF
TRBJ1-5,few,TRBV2,CASSGQGRNQPQHF
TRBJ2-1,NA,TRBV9,CASSALSGGGNNEQFF
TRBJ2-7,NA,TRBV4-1,CASSQDAGAGGLDEQYF
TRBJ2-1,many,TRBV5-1,CASSRLAGVDNEQFF
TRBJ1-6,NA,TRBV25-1,CASTDRANSPLHF
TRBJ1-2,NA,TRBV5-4,CASSPRGGANYGYTF
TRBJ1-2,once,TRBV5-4,CASSQTGLDGYTF
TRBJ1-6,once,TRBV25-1,CASHGTGTYNSPLHF